This T cell receptor (beta chain) was captured in a study of cytotoxic CD8 clonotypes in ibrutinib-treated CLL (TCRdb year 2021). Regarding the complete study: The cohort was composed of approximately 11 relapsed/refractory and roughly 14 treatment-naive patients; IGHV unmutated status was identified in about 17 patients. Responses were partial in 24 patients and complete in 2; after median around 72 months follow-up, roughly 15 stayed in remission and 12 progressed. Samples at response were collected after a median of about twelve months of treatment, with a range of roughly 6 to 40 months. On average, each sample had approximately 250,000 productive templates and about 89,000 productive rearrangements. Longitudinal samples were obtainable from about 30% of the roughly 90 participants in the trial. Cryopreserved peripheral blood mononuclear cells were collected before treatment, at response, and at either disease progression or sustained remission. Every sample from remission and from progressive disease was obtained while the patients were still on ibrutinib. Overall study outcomes, separate from this receptor: At ibrutinib response clonality went up, during sustained remission it held steady, and at progression it dropped back toward baseline. Baseline clonality was found to be higher than that of age-matched healthy donors and was strongly correlated with circulating CD8+ T-cell counts. Public clonotypes were found to be uncommon and were observed to contract or remain stable during treatment; the increase in clonality was shown to reflect expansion of private clonotypes at ibrutinib response. Lymph node repertoires were not examined, and the timing of sampling was not matched between patients in sustained remission and those whose disease progressed.

For TCR beta library preparation, approximately 2 micrograms of genomic DNA were isolated from cryopreserved PBMCs. High-throughput TCR beta sequencing was performed on longitudinal blood samples from CLL patients receiving ibrutinib monotherapy. The patients took part in an open-label, single-center phase 2 trial of ibrutinib monotherapy. V and J are truncated by 0 bases and 0 bases respectively, leaving an intervening sequence of 11 bases. From the germline V gene, CDR1 is SGDLS and CDR2 is YYNGEE. The CDR3 measures 16 amino acids from cysteine to phenylalanine. Solely the CDR3 DNA is kept, with 48 bases framed from the first base. On a MiSeq, deep resolution sequencing aimed for a depth between 1 in 1 million and 1 in 200,000 T cells, with each clonotype covered about 9.9x on average. The immunoSEQ hsTCRB Kit was used to generate TCR beta libraries. Per the source publication's procedure: The data were analyzed with ImmunoSEQ Analyzer and ImmunoSEQ Data Assistant, and V, D and J gene assignments followed IMGT definitions. Clonality, which ranges from 0 to 1, was calculated as one minus the normalized Shannon entropy of productive rearrangement frequencies. Public clonotype analysis was restricted to overrepresented clonotypes comprising at least 0.05% of each patient's repertoire. Some 12 age-matched healthy donor repertoires from immuneACCESS served as clonality controls. TCRdb's version of the immuneACCESS table is confined to in-frame rearrangements and falls short of the full clone set. An unresolved V gene accounts for under half of the shortfall where checked; the remainder is of unknown origin. That table is the source of V, J and clone size, and D and trimming were worked out from the DNA. The sample has approximately 350,000 clones on record, around 66% of them singletons. Roughly 6.8% of the sample is held by the ten biggest clonotypes.

For this clone: Its binding antigen is unknown. Base-call qualities are not available, and no considerably larger clone is one nucleotide away.

The V gene is TRBV9 and the J gene is TRBJ2-3; D gene: possibly TRBD1, on 5 matching bases. The receptor comes from a human donor with chronic lymphocytic leukemia. The source was PBMCs, collected after 36 months of ibrutinib treatment. The nucleotide sequence reads TGTGCCAGCAGCGTAGCGGACGGACAAAGCACAGATACGCAGTATTTT. The translation is CASSVADGQSTDTQYF.